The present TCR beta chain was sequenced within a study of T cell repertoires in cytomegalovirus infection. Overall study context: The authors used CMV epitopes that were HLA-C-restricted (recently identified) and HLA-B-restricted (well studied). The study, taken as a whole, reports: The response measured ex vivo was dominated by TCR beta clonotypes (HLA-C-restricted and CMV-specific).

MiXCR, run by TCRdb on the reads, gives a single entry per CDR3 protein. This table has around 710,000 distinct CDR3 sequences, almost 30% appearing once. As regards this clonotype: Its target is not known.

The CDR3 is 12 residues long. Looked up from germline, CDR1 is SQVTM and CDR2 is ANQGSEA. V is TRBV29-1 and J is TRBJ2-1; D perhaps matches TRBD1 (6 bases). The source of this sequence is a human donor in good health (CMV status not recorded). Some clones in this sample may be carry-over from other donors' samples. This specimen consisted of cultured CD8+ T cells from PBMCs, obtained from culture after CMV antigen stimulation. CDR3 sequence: CRVTGDYNEQFF. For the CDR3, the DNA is TGCAGGGTGACAGGAGATTACAATGAGCAGTTCTTC.